This is a list of T cell receptor beta chains from one sample in a study of blood T cell repertoires in COVID-19. Sequencing used immunoSEQ multiplex PCR; TCRdb keeps in-frame clones, though not all of them. Of 210,000 or so clones in the sample, more than 75% were seen once. Sequenced input: peripheral blood. The receptors were sampled from a man between 35 and 55 years old with active or convalescent COVID-19. The CDR3 runs from the conserved cysteine through the conserved F or W. Fields, in order: J gene, D gene, clone size, V gene, CDR3 DNA, CDR3 protein. D genes are given only for firm matches. Only some rows state a clone size, as once, few, many or a class for expanded clones.

TRBJ1-6,.,.,TRBV11-2,TGTGCCAGCAGCTTTGCAGGGTCCAGGAATTCACCCCTCCACTTT,CASSFAGSRNSPLHF
TRBJ2-3,TRBD1,.,TRBV5-6,TGTGCCAGCAGCTACTGGACAGGGCCAGCAGGTACGCAGTATTTT,CASSYWTGPAGTQYF
TRBJ2-7,.,.,TRBV29-1,TGCAGCGTTTGGGCCGATAACCACGAGCAGTACTTC,CSVWADNHEQYF
TRBJ2-2,.,.,TRBV9,TGTGCCAGCAGCGTAGTCGGGCTAGCGAGCACCGGGGAGCTGTTTTTT,CASSVVGLASTGELFF
TRBJ1-2,.,once,TRBV28,TGTGCCGGGGCAGGGAACTATGGCTACACCTTC,CAGAGNYGYTF
TRBJ1-2,.,.,TRBV7-9,TGTGCCAGCAGCAGAACAGCCAGCGGCTACACCTTC,CASSRTASGYTF
TRBJ1-3,.,few,TRBV5-5,TGTGCCAGCAGCTTGGGGCTCTCTGGAAACACCATATATTTT,CASSLGLSGNTIYF
TRBJ2-1,.,.,TRBV28,TGTGCCAGCAGTTTACTCCTTCCCCGGAGCTCCTACAATGAGCAGTTCTTC,CASSLLLPRSSYNEQFF
TRBJ2-5,TRBD1,.,TRBV3-1/TRBV3-2,TGTGCCAGCAGCCAAGGGACAGGGGGACAAGTGACCCAGTACTTC,CASSQGTGGQVTQYF
TRBJ2-1,TRBD2,.,TRBV27,TGTGCCAGCAGTTTAATAGCGGGAGGGCCCTACAATGAGCAGTTCTTC,CASSLIAGGPYNEQFF
TRBJ2-3,TRBD2,.,TRBV11-3,TGTGCCAGCAGCTTAGTTAGCGGGGCTAGCACAGATACGCAGTATTTT,CASSLVSGASTDTQYF
TRBJ1-4,.,.,TRBV16,TGTGCCAGCCGATCGGAGGTTGCAACTAATGAAAAACTGTTTTTT,CASRSEVATNEKLFF
TRBJ2-4,.,.,TRBV28,TGTGCCAGCAGTCTACCGGGAAGAGCCAAAAACATTCAGTACTTC,CASSLPGRAKNIQYF
TRBJ2-7,.,.,TRBV6-5,TGTGCCAGCAGTTTTACAACAGGCCCCTACGAGCAGTACTTC,CASSFTTGPYEQYF
TRBJ1-1,.,few,TRBV5-1,TGCGCCAGCAGGAGTGTCTCCCAGGGGACTGAAGCTTTCTTT,CASRSVSQGTEAFF
TRBJ1-1,TRBD1,.,TRBV5-1,TGCGCCAGCACCCCGGACAGGCCGAACACTGAAGCTTTCTTT,CASTPDRPNTEAFF
TRBJ1-5,TRBD1,.,TRBV29-1,TGCAGCGTTGGGACAGGGAGGGATGGCCAGCCCCAGCATTTT,CSVGTGRDGQPQHF
TRBJ1-1,.,.,TRBV7-3,TGTGCCAGCAGCTCTGACATTAACACTGAAGCTTTCTTT,CASSSDINTEAFF
TRBJ1-1,TRBD1,.,TRBV9,TGTGCCAGCAGCGTCCACAGGGGCGGCACTGAAGCTTTCTTT,CASSVHRGGTEAFF
TRBJ1-4,.,.,TRBV11-2,TGTGCCAGCAGCTTAGACTCCTACAGAGCAACTAATGAAAAACTGTTTTTT,CASSLDSYRATNEKLFF
TRBJ2-1,.,.,TRBV12-3/TRBV12-4,TGTGCCAGCACTTTCACTAGTTCCGGAGAGCAGTTCTTC,CASTFTSSGEQFF
TRBJ1-3,TRBD1,.,TRBV7-3,TGTGCCAGCAGCCCACAGGGGGTGAGCTCTGGAAACACCATATATTTT,CASSPQGVSSGNTIYF
TRBJ1-2,.,.,TRBV2,TGTGCCAGCAGTGAGGGGGGGAATGGCTACACCTTC,CASSEGGNGYTF
TRBJ1-2,.,.,TRBV28,TGTGCCAGCAGTTACCCGTCCCCTGTCAGCTATGGCTACACCTTC,CASSYPSPVSYGYTF